These 30 T cell receptor beta chains came from one sample sequenced in a study of T-cell reconstitution after alpha-beta-depleted transplantation in children. Researchers prepared the TCRbeta library using unique molecular identifiers, the study reports. TCRdb reprocessed the PCR reads via MiXCR and lists one record per CDR3 protein. Here the sample spans some 460,000 distinct CDR3 sequences, 15% to 20% being singletons. The sequences come from PBMCs, mostly from graft donor cells, collected 360 days after TCRalphabeta/CD19-depleted stem cell transplant. Every receptor here comes from a boy in the first two years of life who had a stem cell transplant for Wiskott-Aldrich syndrome, so the T cells may come from the graft donor.

This clonotype was observed a handful of times. The chain has TRBV10-3 and TRBJ2-3; unclear D gene. This CDR3 spans 12 amino acids. Trimming left V 8 bases short and J 0 bases short, with 6 bases between. Germline V gene lookup returns CDR1 ENHRY and CDR2 SYGVKD. CDR3 amino acids: CAIGPSTDTQYF. CDR3 nucleotides: TGTGCCATCGGGCCTAGCACAGATACGCAGTATTTT.

This chain uses TRBV12-3 or TRBV12-4 with TRBJ2-7, with D maybe TRBD1 (6 bases). There are 14 residues in the CDR3. The V and J ends lost 7 bases and 1 base respectively, with 14 bases between them. This chain's CDR3 is CASTLRGLSYEQYF. In nucleotides, the CDR3 is TGTGCCAGCACCTTGAGGGGGTTGTCCTACGAGCAGTACTTC.

This clonotype came up a few times. The chain joins TRBV24-1 to TRBJ2-3, with D unresolved. Germline lookup yields CDR1 KGHDR and CDR2 SFDVKD. CDR3 length: 13 residues. V shed 2 bases and J shed 5 bases, with 7 bases lying between them. The CDR3, as DNA: TGTGCCACCAGTGATTCCGACCGAGATACGCAGTATTTT. It translates to CATSDSDRDTQYF.

The genes are TRBV7-2 and TRBJ2-1; TRBD1 might be the D (6 bases). From germline, CDR1 is SGHTA and CDR2 FQGNSA. This CDR3 has 14 amino acids. V dropped 5 bases and J dropped 7 bases, with 15 bases sitting between them. The CDR3 loop is CASSAAGTRNEQFF. CDR3 coding DNA: TGTGCCAGCAGCGCCGCCGGGACAAGGAATGAGCAGTTCTTC.

CDR3 sequence: CASSMLGQGRNEQFF. For the CDR3, the DNA is TGTGCCAGCAGTATGTTGGGACAGGGGCGCAATGAGCAGTTCTTC. V is TRBV6-2 or TRBV6-3 and J is TRBJ2-1, with 10 nucleotides matching TRBD1. The V and J ends lost 5 bases and 6 bases, in that order; junction bases with no gene match: 7. CDR1 is MNHEY and CDR2 is SVGEGT in the germline V gene. The CDR3 length is 15 residues.

V usage is TRBV5-1 and J usage is TRBJ2-3, with TRBD2 matching 7 bases. Losses at the gene ends were 0 bases for V and 3 bases for J; bases not matched to a gene: 7. The CDR3 is 16 residues long. Germline V gene lookup returns CDR1 SGHRS and CDR2 YFSETQ. Here the CDR3 DNA reads TGCGCCAGCAGCTTGGGCGGGAGTCCTCCAACAGATACGCAGTATTTT. This gives the protein CASSLGGSPPTDTQYF.

This chain links TRBV24-1 with TRBJ2-2; TRBD2 aligns across 9 bases. V lost 0 bases and J lost 6; bases outside the gene matches: 4. The CDR3 has 16 amino acids. Germline V gene data show CDR1 as KGHDR and CDR2 as SFDVKD. CDR3 nucleotide sequence: TGTGCCACCAGTGATTTGTCGCGGGAGGGGGCCGGGGAGCTGTTTTTT. Encoded protein: CATSDLSREGAGELFF.

The V gene is TRBV2, the J gene TRBJ2-7; possible D gene TRBD2, 6 bases. The V and J ends lost 6 bases and 0 bases respectively, with 12 bases between them. CDR3 length: 14 amino acids. Germline CDR1 is SNHLY and CDR2 is FYNNEI. DNA of the CDR3: TGTGCCAGCAGGTGGGGGACTGCCTCCTACGAGCAGTACTTC. Its protein is CASRWGTASYEQYF.

This clonotype was observed a few times. The V and J genes are TRBV4-1 and TRBJ2-1; D may correspond to TRBD1 or TRBD2 (5 bases each). The V and J ends lost 1 base and 5 bases respectively, with 15 bases between them. CDR1 MGHRA and CDR2 YSYEKL come from the germline V gene. The CDR3 is 16 residues long. In DNA, the CDR3 is TGCGCCAGCAGCCAAGGAAACGGGGCAAGGAACAATGAGCAGTTCTTC. As protein: CASSQGNGARNNEQFF.

The V and J genes are TRBV2 and TRBJ2-3, with D hard to call. This CDR3 has 14 residues. V gave up 1 base and J gave up 0 bases, with 5 bases separating them. CDR1 and CDR2 from the germline V gene are SNHLY and FYNNEI. This CDR3 reads CASSEVLSTDTQYF. The CDR3 nucleotides read TGTGCCAGCAGTGAAGTCCTAAGCACAGATACGCAGTATTTT.

The DNA of the CDR3 is TGCGCCAGCAGCCAAGATCGGGGCGGGGGTCCCTTCGATGAGCAGTTCTTC. This sequence encodes CASSQDRGGGPFDEQFF. The V and J genes are TRBV4-1 and TRBJ2-1; 7 bases are shared with TRBD2. The J segment lost 8 bases and the V segment lost 0 bases, leaving 13 bases of the junction unmatched. Germline V gene lookup returns CDR1 MGHRA and CDR2 YSYEKL. The CDR3 totals 17 residues.

The chain employs TRBV6-4 and TRBJ2-7; D possibly corresponds to TRBD1 (5 bases). The germline V gene has CDR1 MRHNA and CDR2 SNTAGT. The CDR3 sequence is 16 residues long. V gave up 0 bases and J gave up 2 bases, with 14 bases separating them. The CDR3 DNA reads as TGTGCCAGCAGTGACTCGTTGGGGCAGGGTACCTACGAGCAGTACTTC. Amino acid sequence: CASSDSLGQGTYEQYF.

This clonotype turned up a few times. V usage is TRBV28 and J usage is TRBJ2-7; D ambiguous. CDR1 MDHEN and CDR2 SYDVKM come from the germline V gene. The V gene lost 11 bases and the J gene lost 6 bases, with 17 bases spanning the gap. There are 12 residues in the CDR3. The CDR3 protein is CALDRCYCEQYF. The CDR3 DNA is TGTGCCCTCGACCGATGTTACTGCGAGCAGTACTTC.

In this sample, this clonotype turned up a few times. The chain has TRBV24-1 and TRBJ2-1; 10 bases are shared with TRBD2. This CDR3 is built from 14 residues. V trimming: 6 bases; J trimming: 8 bases; junction bases outside the gene matches: 6. The germline V gene encodes CDR1 KGHDR and CDR2 SFDVKD. Written as DNA, the CDR3 is TGTGCCACCAGTTCCAGCGGGAGGGTGTATGAGCAGTTCTTC. Residues: CATSSSGRVYEQFF.

Comment on this clonotype: This may stem from a read error, because a much larger clone lies one nucleotide away. J is TRBJ2-7 and V is TRBV18; D may be TRBD1 (6 bases). V lost 8 bases and J 3 bases, leaving 8 bases between the germline ends. This CDR3 has 11 amino acids. Germline CDR1 reads KGHSH; CDR2 reads LQKENI. CDR3 nucleotide sequence: TGTGCCAGCGTCAGGGGCTACGAGCAGTACTTC. The encoded protein is CASVRGYEQYF. Full variable domain (remainder filled in from reference TRBV18 and TRBJ2-7): NAGVMQNPRHLVRRRGQEARLRCSPMKGHSHVYWYRQLPEEGLKFMVYLQKENIIDESGMPKERFSAEFPKEGPSILRIQQVVRGDSAAYFCASVRGYEQYFGPGTRLTVT.

This clonotype came up a few times. The V call is TRBV10-3, the J call TRBJ2-5; 8 positions match TRBD1. V trimming: 6 bases; J trimming: 2 bases; junction bases outside the gene matches: 5. The CDR3 is made up of 14 amino acids. Germline lookup yields CDR1 ENHRY and CDR2 SYGVKD. The CDR3 region has the DNA TGTGCCATCAGGGGGACAGGCTCACAAGAGACCCAGTACTTC. This codes for CAIRGTGSQETQYF.

The chain recombines TRBV28 with TRBJ1-5; no firm D call. Germline V CDR1 and CDR2: MDHEN, SYDVKM. Trimming left V 6 bases short and J 4 bases short, with 7 bases between. The CDR3 sequence is 12 residues long. CDR3 coding DNA: TGTGCCAGCAGCCTCGTTAATCAGCCCCAGCATTTT. Translated, it gives CASSLVNQPQHF.

V is TRBV2 and J is TRBJ1-3; D ambiguous. The CDR3 is 13 residues long. The V end lost 4 bases, the J end lost 0 bases, and 4 bases lay between the germline ends. From germline, CDR1 is SNHLY and CDR2 FYNNEI. The CDR3 reads CASSARSGNTIYF. DNA for the CDR3: TGTGCCAGCAGTGCCCGCTCTGGAAACACCATATATTTT.

Points on this clonotype: Compared with germline, one end of the junction differs, possibly owing to a read error. CDR3 DNA sequence: TGTGCCATCAGTTTAAGACAGTGGCTAGGGGGCTCCTACAATGAGCAGTTCTTC. This encodes CAISLRQWLGGSYNEQFF. The chain joins TRBV12-3 or TRBV12-4 to TRBJ2-1, with a weak D call TRBD1 (6 bases). CDR3 length equals 18 residues.

V is TRBV24-1 and J is TRBJ2-3, with D unclear. This CDR3 contains 13 residues. Between the trimmed V and J ends, which lost 3 bases and 6 bases, there was a span of 9 bases. Germline V CDR1 and CDR2: KGHDR, SFDVKD. In nucleotides, the CDR3 is TGTGCCACCAGTGATGGAGCGCTTGATACGCAGTATTTT. It yields the protein CATSDGALDTQYF.

This clonotype was counted a few times. The CDR3 bases are TGTGCCAGCAGCCAAGTGAGGACAGGGTACTACGAGCAGTACTTC. The encoded protein is CASSQVRTGYYEQYF. This chain connects TRBV14 to TRBJ2-7; TRBD1 aligns across 8 bases. The CDR3 covers 15 residues. V shed 1 base and J 3 bases; nucleotides not matched to a gene: 5. Per the germline V gene, CDR1 is SGHDN and CDR2 is FVKESK. The complete variable domain, with remaining parts taken from reference TRBV14 and TRBJ2-7, reads EAGVTQFPSHSVIEKGQTVTLRCDPISGHDNLYWYRRVMGKEIKFLLHFVKESKQDESGMPNNRFLAERTGGTYSTLKVQPAELEDSGVYFCASSQVRTGYYEQYFGPGTRLTVT.

This clonotype turned up a few times. The rearrangement uses TRBV5-1 and TRBJ1-1; TRBD1 might be the D (6 bases). V was clipped by 0 bases and J by 0 bases, with 9 bases between them. The CDR3 has 15 residues. Germline-derived CDR1 and CDR2 are SGHRS and YFSETQ. In DNA form, the CDR3 reads TGCGCCAGCAGCTTGGCCCAGGGGATGAACACTGAAGCTTTCTTT. Protein: CASSLAQGMNTEAFF.

The chain joins TRBV11-2 to TRBJ2-3, with unresolved D. V was pared by 7 bases and J by 4 bases, with 12 bases between. The CDR3 runs 13 residues. Germline CDR1 SGHAT, CDR2 FQNNGV. This CDR3 reads CASNFVGADTQYF. The CDR3, as DNA: TGTGCCAGCAACTTTGTTGGGGCAGATACGCAGTATTTT.

V is TRBV12-3 or TRBV12-4 and J is TRBJ1-5, with 7 bases fitting TRBD1. V was pared by 5 bases and J by 0 bases, with 7 bases of the junction left unmatched. This CDR3 comprises 16 residues. The CDR3 DNA sequence: TGTGCCAGCAGTAGAAGGACAGGTTCTAGCAATCAGCCCCAGCATTTT. Its protein is CASSRRTGSSNQPQHF.

This clonotype has just a few counts. This rearrangement joins TRBV7-9 to TRBJ2-1, with TRBD2 matching 11 bases. The CDR3 totals 17 residues. V trimming: 1 base; J trimming: 4 bases; junction bases outside the gene matches: 6. Germline V CDR1 and CDR2: SEHNR, FQNEAQ (reference sequence). CDR3 protein: CASSLGILAGGYNEQFF. The DNA for the CDR3 is TGTGCCAGCAGCTTAGGGATTCTAGCGGGGGGTTACAATGAGCAGTTCTTC.

The rearrangement uses TRBV5-1 and TRBJ2-3; TRBD2 matches 11 bases. The CDR3 covers 17 residues. The trim removed 1 base at V and 0 bases at J, leaving 4 bases unmatched. Germline loops: CDR1 SGHRS, CDR2 YFSETQ. DNA for the CDR3: TGCGCCAGCAGCTTGCTAGCGGGGGGCCGTAGCACAGATACGCAGTATTTT. Protein product: CASSLLAGGRSTDTQYF.

This rearrangement joins TRBV20-1 to TRBJ2-3; no clear D gene. This CDR3 comprises 12 residues. Germline assignment: CDR1 DFQATT and CDR2 SNEGSKA (reference sequence). V was cut by 6 bases and J by 2 bases, with 9 bases left in between. The CDR3 spells CSARPNTDTQYF. In DNA, the CDR3 is TGCAGTGCCCGGCCAAACACAGATACGCAGTATTTT.

This clonotype has more than one count but fewer than ten. The rearrangement links TRBV7-8 to TRBJ2-7; D is undetermined. CDR1 is SGHVS and CDR2 is FQNEAQ in the germline V gene. The CDR3 has 18 residues. V lost 1 base to trimming and J lost 7 bases, with 26 bases between them. CDR3: CASSLGIFKRSFGSEQYF. The CDR3 DNA follows: TGTGCCAGCAGCTTAGGTATCTTCAAGCGTAGTTTTGGGTCGGAGCAGTACTTC.

V gene TRBV12-3 or TRBV12-4 combines with J gene TRBJ1-4; no reliable D call. This CDR3 spans 13 amino acids. V gave up 6 bases and J gave up 5 bases, with 10 bases separating them. CDR3 sequence reads: CASRKGRNEKLFF. CDR3 nucleotide sequence: TGTGCCAGCAGGAAGGGAAGGAATGAAAAACTGTTTTTT.

This clonotype occurred a few times. The genes are TRBV5-1 and TRBJ2-2; D possibly corresponds to TRBD2 (5 bases). The CDR3 totals 17 residues. Per the germline V gene, CDR1 is SGHRS and CDR2 is YFSETQ. V was clipped by 4 bases and J by 0 bases, with 16 bases between them. The DNA of the CDR3 is TGCGCCAGCAGCCCCCAGTGGCGGGTCGCGAACACCGGGGAGCTGTTTTTT. Protein product: CASSPQWRVANTGELFF. Filled out from reference TRBV5-1 and TRBJ2-2, the complete variable domain reads KAGVTQTPRYLIKTRGQQVTLSCSPISGHRSVSWYQQTPGQGLQFLFEYFSETQRNKGNFPGRFSGRQFSNSRSEMNVSTLELGDSALYLCASSPQWRVANTGELFFGEGSRLTVL.